Below, 22 T cell receptor beta chains from the same sample are listed, as sequenced in a study of T-cell memory formation after mild COVID-19. From the 5' RACE reads, TCRdb called clonotypes with MiXCR, one entry per CDR3 protein. The table records approximately 180,000 distinct CDR3 sequences, 16% of them present only once. Sequenced sample: PBMCs or a T cell subset sorted from them (not recorded which). The receptors here all came from an adult woman who had mild COVID-19 (a few samples of this study predate the infection). Cell type and time point are not known.

This clonotype was detected only a few times. CDR3 coding DNA: TGTGCCAGCAGCGAGCGAAGCTCCTACGAGCAGTACTTC. Residues: CASSERSSYEQYF. V and J are TRBV9 and TRBJ2-7; D remains unclear. Per germline, CDR1 SGDLS and CDR2 YYNGEE. Trimming pared 3 bases from V and 0 bases from J, leaving 7 bases between. CDR3 size: 13 residues.

The table lists this clonotype with a few counts. The gene calls are TRBV29-1 and TRBJ1-1, with 9 positions matching TRBD1. In germline, CDR1 is SQVTM, CDR2 ANQGSEA. V lost 7 bases, J lost 0 bases, and 3 bases stayed unmatched. This CDR3 is built from 13 residues. DNA of the CDR3: TGCAGCGCTGGGACAGGGCTGAACACTGAAGCTTTCTTT. Encoded protein: CSAGTGLNTEAFF.

The chain uses TRBV20-1 and TRBJ1-3; tentative D call: TRBD1 (5 bases). This CDR3 is built from 14 residues. The germline V and J ends were trimmed by 5 bases and 1 base, with 12 bases remaining between them. Germline loops: CDR1 DFQATT, CDR2 SNEGSKA (reference sequence). CDR3 region: CSAWRGQSGNTIYF. For the CDR3, the DNA is TGCAGTGCTTGGAGGGGCCAATCTGGAAACACCATATATTTT.

The CDR3 spells CASRDSGPPSGANVLTF. CDR3 sequence (DNA): TGTGCCAGCAGAGACTCCGGTCCCCCCTCTGGGGCCAACGTCCTGACTTTC. The chain links TRBV6-2 or TRBV6-3 to TRBJ2-6; D is unresolved. CDR1 is MNHEY, CDR2 SVGEGT, per germline. Trimming left V 6 bases short and J 0 bases short, with 15 bases between. The CDR3 loop spans 17 amino acids.

The V call is TRBV7-9, the J call TRBJ2-3; tentatively, D is TRBD1 (6 bases). V lost 6 bases and J lost 0, with 16 bases in between. The CDR3 covers 16 residues. Germline V lookup: CDR1 SEHNR, CDR2 FQNEAQ (reference sequence). CDR3 nucleotides: TGTGCCAGCAGTCCGAGTGGGACATACAGCACAGATACGCAGTATTTT. Its translation: CASSPSGTYSTDTQYF. The full variable domain, its missing parts supplied by reference TRBV7-9 and TRBJ2-3, is DTGVSQNPRHKITKRGQNVTFRCDPISEHNRLYWYRQTLGQGPEFLTYFQNEAQLEKSRLLSDRFSAERPKGSFSTLEIQRTEQGDSAMYLCASSPSGTYSTDTQYFGPGTRLTVL.

The chain employs TRBV29-1 and TRBJ1-2; D not resolved. The CDR3 covers 14 residues. CDR1 and CDR2 (germline): SQVTM, ANQGSEA. Trimming shortened V by 4 bases and J by 4 bases, and 16 bases separated the two germline ends. The CDR3 region is CSVVAGDRGYGYTF. The CDR3, as DNA: TGCAGCGTTGTAGCTGGGGATAGAGGCTATGGCTACACCTTC. The entire variable domain, with the rest obtained from reference TRBV29-1 and TRBJ1-2, is as follows: SAVISQKPSRDICQRGTSLTIQCQVDSQVTMMFWYRQQPGQSLTLIATANQGSEATYESGFVIDKFPISRPNLTFSTLTVSNMSPEDSSIYLCSVVAGDRGYGYTFGSGTRLTVV.

This clonotype was observed at least ten times. The rearrangement links TRBV18 to TRBJ2-1; TRBD2 might be the D (5 bases). This CDR3 has 14 amino acids. The germline CDR1 and CDR2 sequences are KGHSH and LQKENI. V was shortened by 2 bases and J by 2 bases, with 7 bases between the two germline ends. In nucleotides, the CDR3 is TGTGCCAGCTCACCAAGCGGCACCTACAATGAGCAGTTCTTC. As protein: CASSPSGTYNEQFF. The full variable domain, in which reference TRBV18 and TRBJ2-1 provide the parts outside the CDR3, is NAGVMQNPRHLVRRRGQEARLRCSPMKGHSHVYWYRQLPEEGLKFMVYLQKENIIDESGMPKERFSAEFPKEGPSILRIQQVVRGDSAAYFCASSPSGTYNEQFFGPGTRLTVL.

This clonotype was observed a handful of times. The chain employs TRBV29-1 and TRBJ2-1, with D uncertain. Per germline, CDR1 SQVTM and CDR2 ANQGSEA. Trimming cost V 2 bases and J 0 bases, with 17 bases left between them. The CDR3 covers 17 residues. The CDR3 protein is CSVEFWDVRSSYNEQFF. The CDR3, as DNA: TGCAGCGTTGAATTCTGGGATGTCCGGAGCTCCTACAATGAGCAGTTCTTC.

V and J are TRBV12-3 or TRBV12-4 and TRBJ2-3; 11 bases line up with TRBD2. This CDR3 has 16 residues. The V segment lost 5 bases and the J segment 2 bases; nucleotides outside the gene matches: 6. In DNA, the CDR3 is TGTGCCAGCAGTCTCCCGGGACTAGCGGCCACAGATACGCAGTATTTT. Translation: CASSLPGLAATDTQYF.

At least ten counts were recorded for this clonotype. The V and J genes are TRBV5-1 and TRBJ1-2, with 7 nucleotides matching TRBD1. This CDR3 region has 16 residues. CDR1 is SGHRS, CDR2 YFSETQ, per germline. After removal of 3 bases from V and 5 bases from J, the junction contained 13 bases not matched to a gene. The CDR3 loop reads CASSWEQGQRGYGYTF. The CDR3 nucleotides are TGCGCCAGCAGCTGGGAACAGGGACAGCGAGGATATGGCTACACCTTC.

This clonotype was observed a handful of times. The chain employs TRBV7-9 and TRBJ1-1; no definite D call. The CDR3 length is 15 residues. Trimming removed 5 bases at V and 4 bases at J, with 17 bases between. Germline-derived CDR1 and CDR2 are SEHNR and FQNEAQ (reference sequence). Here the CDR3 DNA reads TGTGCCAGCAGCACCCGAAGGGATAAGGCCACTGAAGCTTTCTTT. This encodes CASSTRRDKATEAFF. The variable domain in full, with the rest retrieved from reference TRBV7-9 and TRBJ1-1, is DTGVSQNPRHKITKRGQNVTFRCDPISEHNRLYWYRQTLGQGPEFLTYFQNEAQLEKSRLLSDRFSAERPKGSFSTLEIQRTEQGDSAMYLCASSTRRDKATEAFFGQGTRLTVV.

Only a few counts were recorded for this clonotype. V is TRBV12-3 or TRBV12-4 and J is TRBJ2-3, with 9 bases identical to TRBD2. There are 21 residues in the CDR3. V shed 5 bases and J 3 bases; nucleotides not matched to a gene: 24. For the CDR3, the DNA is TGTGCCAGCAGTGCCCTGCCGGGATGGCGGGGGGGCCGGGAGGTGACAGATACGCAGTATTTT. Translation: CASSALPGWRGGREVTDTQYF.

This clonotype showed up just a few times. The chain is built from TRBV12-3 or TRBV12-4 and TRBJ2-2; possible D gene TRBD1, 5 bases. V was clipped by 6 bases and J by 2 bases, with 13 bases between them. The CDR3 totals 15 residues. CDR3: CASSTDSDNTGELFF. CDR3 in DNA: TGTGCCAGCAGCACTGACAGCGACAACACCGGGGAGCTGTTTTTT.

This clonotype was counted a few times. The V call is TRBV5-1, the J call TRBJ2-1, with 7 bases identical to TRBD2. V lost 4 bases to trimming and J lost 4 bases; unmatched junction nucleotides: 8. The CDR3 is made up of 15 amino acids. Germline CDR1 and CDR2: SGHRS and YFSETQ. CDR3 nucleotide sequence: TGCGCCAGCAGCCCGGGGGGTCAGGCATACAATGAGCAGTTCTTC. It codes for CASSPGGQAYNEQFF.

As regards this clonotype: Mismatch with germline at one junction end may stem from a read error. This chain joins TRBV5-5 and TRBJ2-1, with 8 positions matching TRBD2. Germline V gives CDR1 SGHKS, CDR2 YYEKEE (reference sequence). The CDR3 spans 15 residues. The DNA of the CDR3 is TGTGCCAGCAGTTTCGGGACTAGGGCTTACAATGAGAAGTTCTTC. Encoded protein: CASSFGTRAYNEKFF.

This clonotype was detected a few times. This chain uses TRBV29-1 with TRBJ2-5; 7 bases fit TRBD2. The germline gives CDR1 SQVTM, CDR2 ANQGSEA. The V segment lost 1 base and the J segment 6 bases; nucleotides outside the gene matches: 5. The CDR3 totals 13 residues. This chain's CDR3 is CSVEVGGVKTQYF. The DNA of the CDR3 is TGCAGCGTTGAAGTTGGGGGGGTGAAGACCCAGTACTTC.

The chain is built from TRBV6-5 and TRBJ1-3; a weak D match, TRBD1 (5 bases). V lost 6 bases to trimming and J lost 0 bases, with 15 bases between them. The CDR3 loop spans 16 amino acids. The germline V gene has CDR1 MNHEY and CDR2 SVGAGI. Here the CDR3 DNA reads TGTGCCAGCAGGCATTCCAGTGGGGGCTCTGGAAACACCATATATTTT. Residues: CASRHSSGGSGNTIYF.

The table lists this clonotype with a few counts. This CDR3 reads CASSFRGGTEAFF. The CDR3 nucleotides are TGCGCCAGCAGCTTCAGGGGAGGGACTGAAGCTTTCTTT. The chain couples TRBV5-1 to TRBJ1-1; tentative D call: TRBD1 (6 bases). CDR1 is SGHRS, CDR2 YFSETQ, per germline. The CDR3 extends over 13 amino acids. The V end was cut by 2 bases, the J end by 5 bases, with 10 bases between.

This clonotype was found a few times. The rearrangement links TRBV29-1 to TRBJ2-7; a weak D match, TRBD2 (5 bases). The CDR3 sequence is 12 residues long. Trimming cost V 3 bases and J 0 bases, with 6 bases left between them. Per germline, CDR1 SQVTM and CDR2 ANQGSEA. CDR3 in DNA: TGCAGCGTTGACGGAGGCTCCTACGAGCAGTACTTC. Translating it yields CSVDGGSYEQYF.

This clonotype was counted between two and nine times. The chain combines TRBV5-6 with TRBJ2-1; tentative D call: TRBD2 (6 bases). The CDR3 sequence is 14 residues long. The V end was cut by 0 bases, the J end by 7 bases, with 11 bases between. The germline CDR1 and CDR2 sequences are SGHDT and YYEEEE. CDR3 DNA sequence: TGTGCCAGCAGCTTGGCGTGGGGGACTAATGAGCAGTTCTTC. Residues: CASSLAWGTNEQFF.

The chain is built from TRBV9 and TRBJ2-7; TRBD1 agrees at 10 bases. Looked up from germline, CDR1 is SGDLS and CDR2 is YYNGEE. J gave up 4 bases and V 1 base, and 2 bases lay outside the gene matches. The CDR3 runs to 14 residues. The CDR3 reads CASSVWDRGYEQYF. The CDR3 coding sequence is TGTGCCAGCAGCGTATGGGACAGGGGTTACGAGCAGTACTTC.

This rearrangement joins TRBV7-2 to TRBJ2-1; 8 bases agree with TRBD1. Germline CDR1 is SGHTA and CDR2 is FQGNSA. Trimming removed 1 base from V and 6 bases from J; junction bases left unmatched: 5. This CDR3 comprises 15 residues. The CDR3 region is CASSLVWTGSNEQFF. The CDR3 DNA reads as TGTGCCAGCAGCTTAGTCTGGACAGGGTCCAATGAGCAGTTCTTC.